This T cell receptor (beta chain) was captured by sequencing in a study of T cell responses to AZD1222 COVID-19 vaccine. The analysis combined second doses at about 4 or about 12 weeks. Sequencing used immunoSEQ multiplex PCR; TCRdb keeps in-frame clones, though not all of them. The table lists 100,000 to 140,000 clones, over 80% of them singletons. A remark on this clone: Its matching antigen is unknown.

Study observations and caveats: Donors were chiefly white British, with a greater number of females, and clonal diversity was perhaps underestimated. Only a handful of individuals given AZD1222 were seropositive at baseline.

The material was peripheral blood, obtained 28 days after the second AZD1222 dose. The sequence was collected from an adult who received the AZD1222 COVID-19 vaccine.

The CDR3: CAISGKTDYEQYF. The CDR3 DNA reads as TGTGCCATCAGTGGAAAGACAGACTACGAGCAGTACTTC. The chain couples TRBV10-3 to TRBJ2-7, with a possible D match to TRBD1 (5 bases). The germline CDR1 and CDR2 sequences are ENHRY and SYGVKD. This CDR3 is 13 amino acids long. Trimming stripped 4 bases from V and 3 bases from J, with 10 bases between.